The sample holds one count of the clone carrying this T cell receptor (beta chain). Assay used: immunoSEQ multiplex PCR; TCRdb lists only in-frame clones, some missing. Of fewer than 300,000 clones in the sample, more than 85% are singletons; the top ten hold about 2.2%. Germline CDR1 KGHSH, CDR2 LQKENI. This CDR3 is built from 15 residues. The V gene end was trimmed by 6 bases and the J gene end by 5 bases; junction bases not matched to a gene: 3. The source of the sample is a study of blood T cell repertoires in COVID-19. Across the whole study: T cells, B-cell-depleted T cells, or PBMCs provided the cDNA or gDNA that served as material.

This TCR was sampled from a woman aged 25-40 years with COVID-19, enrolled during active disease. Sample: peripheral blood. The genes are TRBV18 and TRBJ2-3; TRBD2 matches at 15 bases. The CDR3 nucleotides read TGTGCCAGCTCTCCGGGACTAGCGGGGGGAGATACGCAGTATTTT. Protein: CASSPGLAGGDTQYF.